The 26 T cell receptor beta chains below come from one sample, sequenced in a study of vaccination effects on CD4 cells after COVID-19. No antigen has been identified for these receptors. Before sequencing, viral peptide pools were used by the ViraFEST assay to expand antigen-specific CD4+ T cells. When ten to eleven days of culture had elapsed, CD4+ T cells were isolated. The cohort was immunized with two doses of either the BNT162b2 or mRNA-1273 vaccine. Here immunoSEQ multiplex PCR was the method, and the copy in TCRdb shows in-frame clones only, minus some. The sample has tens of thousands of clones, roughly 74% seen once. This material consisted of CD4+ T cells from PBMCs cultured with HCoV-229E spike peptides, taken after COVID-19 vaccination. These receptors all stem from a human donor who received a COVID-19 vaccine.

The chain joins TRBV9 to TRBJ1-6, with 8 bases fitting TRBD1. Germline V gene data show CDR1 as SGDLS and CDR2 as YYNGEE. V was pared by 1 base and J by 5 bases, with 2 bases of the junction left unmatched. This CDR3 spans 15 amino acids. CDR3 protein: CASSVSGGDNSPLHF. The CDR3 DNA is TGTGCCAGCAGCGTATCAGGGGGCGATAATTCACCCCTCCACTTT.

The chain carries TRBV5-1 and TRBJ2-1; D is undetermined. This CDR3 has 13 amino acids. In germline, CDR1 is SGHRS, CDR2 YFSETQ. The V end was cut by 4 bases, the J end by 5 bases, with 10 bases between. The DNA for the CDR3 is TGCGCCAGCAGCCACGGACGGCACAATGAGCAGTTCTTC. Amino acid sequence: CASSHGRHNEQFF. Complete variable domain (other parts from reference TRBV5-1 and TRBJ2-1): KAGVTQTPRYLIKTRGQQVTLSCSPISGHRSVSWYQQTPGQGLQFLFEYFSETQRNKGNFPGRFSGRQFSNSRSEMNVSTLELGDSALYLCASSHGRHNEQFFGPGTRLTVL.

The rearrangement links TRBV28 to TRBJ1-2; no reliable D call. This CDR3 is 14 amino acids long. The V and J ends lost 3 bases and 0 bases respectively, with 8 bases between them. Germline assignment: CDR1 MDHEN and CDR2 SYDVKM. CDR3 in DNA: TGTGCCAGCAGTTTCGAGGGAGCTAACTATGGCTACACCTTC. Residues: CASSFEGANYGYTF.

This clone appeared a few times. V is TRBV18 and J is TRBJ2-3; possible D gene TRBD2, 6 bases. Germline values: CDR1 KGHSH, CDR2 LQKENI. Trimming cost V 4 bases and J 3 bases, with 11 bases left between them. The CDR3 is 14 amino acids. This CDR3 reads CASSLGGWTDTQYF. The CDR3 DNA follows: TGTGCCAGCTCACTCGGGGGATGGACAGATACGCAGTATTTT.

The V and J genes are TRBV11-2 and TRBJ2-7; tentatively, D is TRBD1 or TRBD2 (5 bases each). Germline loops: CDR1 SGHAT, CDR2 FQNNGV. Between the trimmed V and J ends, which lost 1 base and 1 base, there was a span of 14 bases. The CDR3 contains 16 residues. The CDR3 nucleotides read TGTGCCAGCAGCTTAGTTAAAGGGACGGATTCCTACGAGCAGTACGTC. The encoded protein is CASSLVKGTDSYEQYV.

CDR3 bases: TGTGCCAGCAGCACCACAGGAGTTAACTATGGCTACACCTTC. This sequence encodes CASSTTGVNYGYTF. The chain is built from TRBV7-9 and TRBJ1-2; D might be TRBD1 (5 bases). This CDR3 is 14 amino acids long. V was trimmed by 5 bases and J by 1 base, leaving 11 bases between them. Per germline, CDR1 SEHNR and CDR2 FQNEAQ (reference sequence).

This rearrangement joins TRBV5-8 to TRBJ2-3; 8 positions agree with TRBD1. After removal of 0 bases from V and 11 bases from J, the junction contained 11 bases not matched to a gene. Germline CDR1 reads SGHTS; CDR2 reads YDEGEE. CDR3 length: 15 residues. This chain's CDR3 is CASSLVQGARVRQYF. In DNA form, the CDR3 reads TGTGCCAGCAGCTTGGTGCAGGGGGCCCGGGTTAGGCAGTATTTT.

The CDR3 DNA sequence: TGTGCCAGCTCAACGTACGACGAAAAACTGTTTTTT. It yields the protein CASSTYDEKLFF. J is TRBJ1-4 and V is TRBV18; no firm D call. Germline V gene lookup returns CDR1 KGHSH and CDR2 LQKENI. There are 12 residues in the CDR3. V was trimmed by 5 bases and J by 8 bases, leaving 9 bases between them.

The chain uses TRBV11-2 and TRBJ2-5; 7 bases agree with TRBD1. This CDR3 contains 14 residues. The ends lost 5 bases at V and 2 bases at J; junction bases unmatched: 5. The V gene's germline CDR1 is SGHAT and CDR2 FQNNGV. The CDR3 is CASSPRDRQETQYF. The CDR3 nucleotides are TGTGCCAGCAGCCCACGGGACAGACAAGAGACCCAGTACTTC. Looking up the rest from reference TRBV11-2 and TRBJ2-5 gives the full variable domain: EAGVAQSPRYKIIEKRQSVAFWCNPISGHATLYWYQQILGQGPKLLIQFQNNGVVDDSQLPKDRFSAERLKGVDSTLKIQPAKLEDSAVYLCASSPRDRQETQYFGPGTRLLVL.

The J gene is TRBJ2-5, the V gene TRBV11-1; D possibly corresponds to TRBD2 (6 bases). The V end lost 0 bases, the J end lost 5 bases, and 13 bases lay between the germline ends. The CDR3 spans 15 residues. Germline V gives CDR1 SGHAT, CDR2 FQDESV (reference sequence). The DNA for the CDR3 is TGTGCCAGCAGCTTAGCGCACGGGGGAGGCGAGACCCAGTACTTC. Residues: CASSLAHGGGETQYF.

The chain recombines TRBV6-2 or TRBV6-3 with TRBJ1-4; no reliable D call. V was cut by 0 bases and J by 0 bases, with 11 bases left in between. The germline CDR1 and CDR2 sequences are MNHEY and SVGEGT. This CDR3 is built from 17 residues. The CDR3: CASSYSSKDPTNEKLFF. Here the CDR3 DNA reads TGTGCCAGCAGTTACTCATCTAAAGACCCAACTAATGAAAAACTGTTTTTT.

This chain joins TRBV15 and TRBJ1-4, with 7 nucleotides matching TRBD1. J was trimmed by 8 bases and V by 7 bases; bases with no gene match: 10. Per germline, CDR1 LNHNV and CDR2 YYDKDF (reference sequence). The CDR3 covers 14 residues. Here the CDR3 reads CATTIGGRWEKLFF. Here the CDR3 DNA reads TGTGCCACCACCATAGGGGGCAGGTGGGAAAAACTGTTTTTT. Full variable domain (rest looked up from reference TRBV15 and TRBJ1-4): DAMVIQNPRYQVTQFGKPVTLSCSQTLNHNVMYWYQQKSSQAPKLLFHYYDKDFNNEADTPDNFQSRRPNTSFCFLDIRSPGLGDTAMYLCATTIGGRWEKLFFGSGTQLSVL.

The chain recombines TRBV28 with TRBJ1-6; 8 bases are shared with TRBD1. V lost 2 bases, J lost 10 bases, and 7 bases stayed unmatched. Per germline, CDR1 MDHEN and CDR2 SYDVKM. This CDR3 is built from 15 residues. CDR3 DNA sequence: TGTGCCAGCAGTTTACCCCGGACAGGGTTGTCACCCCTCCACTTT. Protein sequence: CASSLPRTGLSPLHF.

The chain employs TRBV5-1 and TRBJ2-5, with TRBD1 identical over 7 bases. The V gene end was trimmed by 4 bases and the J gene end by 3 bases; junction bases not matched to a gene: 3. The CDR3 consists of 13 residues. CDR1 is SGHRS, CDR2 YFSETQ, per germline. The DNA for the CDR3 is TGCGCCAGCAGCCAGGGGGTGGAAGAGACCCAGTACTTC. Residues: CASSQGVEETQYF.

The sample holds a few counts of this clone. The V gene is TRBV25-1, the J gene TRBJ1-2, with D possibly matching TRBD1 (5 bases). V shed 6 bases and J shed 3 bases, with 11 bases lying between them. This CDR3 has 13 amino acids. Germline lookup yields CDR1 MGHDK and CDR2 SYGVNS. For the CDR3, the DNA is TGTGCCAGCAGGGGCAGGGCCTACTATGGCTACACCTTC. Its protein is CASRGRAYYGYTF.

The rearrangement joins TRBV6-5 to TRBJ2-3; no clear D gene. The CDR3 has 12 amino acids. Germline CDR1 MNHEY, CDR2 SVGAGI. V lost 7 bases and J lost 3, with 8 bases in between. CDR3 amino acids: CASTASTDTQYF. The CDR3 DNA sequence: TGTGCCAGCACCGCATCTACAGATACGCAGTATTTT.

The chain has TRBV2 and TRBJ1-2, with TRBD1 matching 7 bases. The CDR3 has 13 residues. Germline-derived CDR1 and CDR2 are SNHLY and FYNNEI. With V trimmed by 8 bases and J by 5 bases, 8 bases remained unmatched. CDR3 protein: CASSSGGNYGYTF. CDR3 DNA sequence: TGTGCCAGCTCCTCAGGGGGAAATTATGGCTACACCTTC.

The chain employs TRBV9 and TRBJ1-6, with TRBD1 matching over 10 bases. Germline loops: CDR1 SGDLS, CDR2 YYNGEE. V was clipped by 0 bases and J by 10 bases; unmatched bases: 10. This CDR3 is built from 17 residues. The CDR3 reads CASSVAPGQGFQSPLHF. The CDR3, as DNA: TGTGCCAGCAGCGTAGCCCCGGGACAGGGGTTTCAATCACCCCTCCACTTT.

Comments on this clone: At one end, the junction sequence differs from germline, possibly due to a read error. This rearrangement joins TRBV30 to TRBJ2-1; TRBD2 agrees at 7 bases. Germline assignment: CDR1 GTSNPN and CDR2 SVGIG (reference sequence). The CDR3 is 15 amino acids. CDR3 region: CAWSPAGVSSNEQFF. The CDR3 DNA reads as TGTGCCTGGAGCCCCGCGGGGGTCTCCTCCAATGAGCAGTTCTTC.

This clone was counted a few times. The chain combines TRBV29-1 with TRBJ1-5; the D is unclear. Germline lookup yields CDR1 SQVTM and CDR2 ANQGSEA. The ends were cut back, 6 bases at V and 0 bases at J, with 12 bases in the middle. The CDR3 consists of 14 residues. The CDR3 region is CSVLVDGSNQPQHF. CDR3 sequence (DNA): TGCAGCGTGCTGGTGGACGGTAGCAATCAGCCCCAGCATTTT.

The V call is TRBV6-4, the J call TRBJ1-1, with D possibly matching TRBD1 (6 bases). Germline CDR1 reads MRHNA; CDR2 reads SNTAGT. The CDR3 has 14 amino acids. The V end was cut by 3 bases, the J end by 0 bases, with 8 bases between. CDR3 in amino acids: CASSEQGLNTEAFF. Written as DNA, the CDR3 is TGTGCCAGCAGTGAACAGGGTCTGAACACTGAAGCTTTCTTT.

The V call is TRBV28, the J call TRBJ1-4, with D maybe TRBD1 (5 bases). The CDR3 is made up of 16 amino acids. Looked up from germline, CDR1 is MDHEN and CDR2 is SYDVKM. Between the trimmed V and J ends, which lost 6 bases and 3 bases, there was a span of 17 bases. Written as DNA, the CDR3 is TGTGCCAGCAGGGGGGGACGGACGGTTCCTAATGAAAAACTGTTTTTT. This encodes CASRGGRTVPNEKLFF.

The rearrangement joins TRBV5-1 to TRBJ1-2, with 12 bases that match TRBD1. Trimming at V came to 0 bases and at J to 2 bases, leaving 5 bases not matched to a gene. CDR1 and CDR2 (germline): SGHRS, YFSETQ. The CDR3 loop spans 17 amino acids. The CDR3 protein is CASSLVPGQGANYGYTF. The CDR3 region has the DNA TGCGCCAGCAGCTTGGTCCCGGGACAGGGGGCGAACTATGGCTACACCTTC. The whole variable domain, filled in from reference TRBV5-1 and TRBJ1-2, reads KAGVTQTPRYLIKTRGQQVTLSCSPISGHRSVSWYQQTPGQGLQFLFEYFSETQRNKGNFPGRFSGRQFSNSRSEMNVSTLELGDSALYLCASSLVPGQGANYGYTFGSGTRLTVV.

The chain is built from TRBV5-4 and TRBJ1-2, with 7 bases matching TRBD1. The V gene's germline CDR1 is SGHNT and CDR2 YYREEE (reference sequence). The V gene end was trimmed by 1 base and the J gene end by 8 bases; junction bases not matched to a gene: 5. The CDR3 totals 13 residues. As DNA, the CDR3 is TGTGCCAGCAGCTTGCAGGGGGTCGGCGGCTACACCTTC. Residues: CASSLQGVGGYTF. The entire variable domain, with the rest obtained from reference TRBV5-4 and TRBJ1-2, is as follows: ETGVTQSPTHLIKTRGQQVTLRCSSQSGHNTVSWYQQALGQGPQFIFQYYREEENGRGNFPPRFSGLQFPNYSSELNVNALELDDSALYLCASSLQGVGGYTFGSGTRLTVV.

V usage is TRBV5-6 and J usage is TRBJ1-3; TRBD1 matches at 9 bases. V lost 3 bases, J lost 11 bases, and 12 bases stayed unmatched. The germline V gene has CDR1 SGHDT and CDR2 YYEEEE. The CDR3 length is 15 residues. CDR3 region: CASSSRDRESSAIYF. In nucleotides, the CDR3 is TGTGCCAGCAGCTCCCGGGACAGGGAGTCTTCCGCCATATATTTT.

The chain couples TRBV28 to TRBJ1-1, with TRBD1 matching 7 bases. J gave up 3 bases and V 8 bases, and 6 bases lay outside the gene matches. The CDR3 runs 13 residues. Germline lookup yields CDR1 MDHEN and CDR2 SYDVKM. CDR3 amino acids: CASGATGYTEAFF. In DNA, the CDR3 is TGTGCCAGCGGTGCGACAGGGTACACTGAAGCTTTCTTT.